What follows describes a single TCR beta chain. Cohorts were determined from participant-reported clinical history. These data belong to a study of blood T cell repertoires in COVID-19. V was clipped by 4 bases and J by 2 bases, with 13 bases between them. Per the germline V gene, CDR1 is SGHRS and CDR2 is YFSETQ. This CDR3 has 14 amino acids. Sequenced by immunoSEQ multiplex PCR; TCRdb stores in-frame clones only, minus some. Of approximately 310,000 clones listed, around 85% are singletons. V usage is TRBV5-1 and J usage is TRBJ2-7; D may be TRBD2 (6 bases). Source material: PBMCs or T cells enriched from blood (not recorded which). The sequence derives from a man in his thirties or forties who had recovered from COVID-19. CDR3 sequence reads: CASSSGPGTYEQYF. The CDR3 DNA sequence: TGCGCCAGCAGCAGCGGGCCGGGGACCTACGAGCAGTACTTC.